Presented here are 13 T cell receptor beta chains from one specimen sequenced in a study of cytomegalovirus exposure and HLA in healthy donors. The PCR ran on 60 Vbeta and 13 Jbeta primers. Sequencing used immunoSEQ multiplex PCR; TCRdb keeps in-frame clones, though not all of them. In the table there are some 200,000 clones, around a tenth of which are singletons. Sequencing was done on a sample of PBMCs. The receptor set was obtained from a woman under 40 in good health and CMV-seropositive.

In this sample, this clone turned up a few times. V usage is TRBV5-1 and J usage is TRBJ2-5, with 12 bases identical to TRBD2. CDR3 length: 16 amino acids. Trimming at V came to 4 bases and at J to 7 bases, leaving 11 bases not matched to a gene. Looked up from germline, CDR1 is SGHRS and CDR2 is YFSETQ. The CDR3 DNA follows: TGCGCCAGCAGCCCGACGACTAGCGGGAGATCTTCGACCCAGTACTTC. Translation: CASSPTTSGRSSTQYF.

This clone was seen a few times. The DNA of the CDR3 is TGTGCCAGCAGCGTTGGGGGAGGCCAGGTCCACGAGCAGTACTTC. Amino acids: CASSVGGGQVHEQYF. J is TRBJ2-7 and V is TRBV9, with a weak D call TRBD2 (6 bases). The germline gives CDR1 SGDLS, CDR2 YYNGEE. The length of the CDR3 is 15 residues. Deletions cut 2 bases from V and 5 bases from J, with 17 bases between.

The sample holds a few counts of this clone. V gene TRBV6-5 combines with J gene TRBJ1-2; TRBD1 is a possible D gene (5 bases). The germline V and J ends were trimmed by 10 bases and 5 bases, with 17 bases remaining between them. Looked up from germline, CDR1 is MNHEY and CDR2 is SVGAGI. The CDR3 consists of 13 residues. The CDR3 DNA is TGTGCCACTCTTGAAAGGGGAGGATATGGCTACACCTTC. Residues: CATLERGGYGYTF.

This clone occurred a few times. V usage is TRBV30 and J usage is TRBJ1-4; D might be TRBD1 (5 bases). The CDR3 runs 11 residues. Germline lookup yields CDR1 GTSNPN and CDR2 SVGIG (reference sequence). Trimming removed 8 bases from V and 8 bases from J, with 12 bases in between. The CDR3 nucleotides read TGTGCCCTGCGGGGCGGCGAAAAACTGTTTTTT. It is translated as CALRGGEKLFF.

The chain recombines TRBV7-9 with TRBJ1-2; tentative D call: TRBD1 (6 bases). The CDR3 spans 13 residues. Trimming shortened V by 5 bases and J by 4 bases, and 11 bases separated the two germline ends. Germline-derived CDR1 and CDR2 are SEHNR and FQNEAQ (reference sequence). CDR3 protein: CASSPGTLYGYTF. CDR3 sequence (DNA): TGTGCCAGCAGCCCCGGGACACTCTATGGCTACACCTTC. Filled out from reference TRBV7-9 and TRBJ1-2, the complete variable domain reads DTGVSQNPRHKITKRGQNVTFRCDPISEHNRLYWYRQTLGQGPEFLTYFQNEAQLEKSRLLSDRFSAERPKGSFSTLEIQRTEQGDSAMYLCASSPGTLYGYTFGSGTRLTVV.

This clone occurred a few times. The chain joins TRBV15 to TRBJ1-4, with 7 bases aligning to TRBD1. The CDR3 contains 14 residues. Germline CDR1 is LNHNV and CDR2 is YYDKDF (reference sequence). Trimming cost V 3 bases and J 12 bases; bases outside gene matches: 10. CDR3: CATSRGNRGMELFF. CDR3 coding DNA: TGTGCCACCAGCAGGGGGAACAGGGGCATGGAACTGTTTTTT.

This clone was detected only a few times. The chain joins TRBV5-1 to TRBJ1-3; the match to TRBD1 covers 12 bases. With V trimmed by 6 bases and J by 7 bases, 5 bases remained unmatched. The CDR3 is 14 amino acids. Germline V CDR1 and CDR2: SGHRS, YFSETQ. CDR3 coding DNA: TGCGCCAGCAACACCGGGACAGGGGGCAACACCATATATTTT. It specifies CASNTGTGGNTIYF.

This clone has just a few counts. This chain joins TRBV6-5 and TRBJ2-3; TRBD1 aligns across 9 bases. V lost 7 bases to trimming and J lost 3 bases; unmatched junction nucleotides: 5. CDR3 length equals 14 residues. Germline CDR1 reads MNHEY; CDR2 reads SVGAGI. The CDR3 here is CASTLTGGTDTQYF. Here the CDR3 DNA reads TGTGCCAGCACCCTGACAGGGGGTACAGATACGCAGTATTTT.

This chain joins TRBV5-1 and TRBJ2-6; D unclear. The CDR3 is 15 residues long. Germline CDR1 reads SGHRS; CDR2 reads YFSETQ. The V end lost 0 bases, the J end lost 3 bases, and 7 bases lay between the germline ends. This CDR3 reads CASSLAVVGANVLTF. The CDR3 DNA sequence: TGCGCCAGCAGCTTGGCCGTCGTTGGGGCCAACGTCCTGACTTTC.

The rearrangement uses TRBV11-1 and TRBJ1-1; D is possibly TRBD1 (6 bases). Deletions cut 2 bases from V and 4 bases from J, with 14 bases between. Germline loops: CDR1 SGHAT, CDR2 FQDESV (reference sequence). The CDR3 sequence is 15 residues long. CDR3 coding DNA: TGTGCCAGCAGCTTAAGCTCCAGGGGCACCACTGAAGCTTTCTTT. Protein product: CASSLSSRGTTEAFF.

This clone was recorded a few times. The genes are TRBV6-1 and TRBJ2-1, with 8 nucleotides matching TRBD2. The CDR3 is 16 amino acids. Germline V gene lookup returns CDR1 MNHNS and CDR2 SASEGT. The trim removed 4 bases at V and 4 bases at J, leaving 9 bases unmatched. CDR3 loop: CASSAKASGSYNEQFF. CDR3 nucleotide sequence: TGTGCCAGCAGTGCAAAGGCTAGCGGGTCTTACAATGAGCAGTTCTTC.

The V call is TRBV5-1, the J call TRBJ2-3; TRBD2 matches 11 bases. V was clipped by 4 bases and J by 0 bases; unmatched bases: 7. Germline CDR1 reads SGHRS; CDR2 reads YFSETQ. The CDR3 loop spans 17 amino acids. CDR3 amino acids: CASSPLTSGISTDTQYF. In DNA form, the CDR3 reads TGCGCCAGCAGCCCCCTGACTAGCGGGATTAGCACAGATACGCAGTATTTT. The whole variable domain, remainder taken from reference TRBV5-1 and TRBJ2-3, is KAGVTQTPRYLIKTRGQQVTLSCSPISGHRSVSWYQQTPGQGLQFLFEYFSETQRNKGNFPGRFSGRQFSNSRSEMNVSTLELGDSALYLCASSPLTSGISTDTQYFGPGTRLTVL.

The V call is TRBV27, the J call TRBJ2-1; 9 bases are shared with TRBD2. CDR1 and CDR2 from the germline V gene are MNHEY and SMNVEV (reference sequence). The CDR3 has 15 amino acids. Trimming took 7 bases from V and 9 from J; bases not matched to a gene: 13. Here the CDR3 reads CASTQSAGGPSEQFF. CDR3 DNA sequence: TGTGCCAGCACCCAGTCCGCGGGAGGGCCCAGTGAGCAGTTCTTC.